This T cell receptor (beta chain) was profiled in a study of blood T cell repertoires in COVID-19. This CDR3 has 15 residues. Germline V gives CDR1 MGHRA, CDR2 YSYEKL. V lost 1 base and J lost 2, with 12 bases in between. Adults between roughly 18 and 90 years of age took part from 20 to 25 US areas. Among Cohort 3 donors, those recovered had two negative PCRs, clearance, or symptom resolution. In the source study's methods: The assay estimated nucleated cells by amplifying reference gene primers. Profiled with immunoSEQ multiplex PCR; TCRdb holds only in-frame clones, not every one. That table furnishes V, J and clone size, whereas the DNA furnished D and trimming. The sample holds under 350,000 clones, under 90% seen once.

The sequencing sample was made of PBMCs or T cells enriched from blood (not recorded which). The chain recombines TRBV4-1 with TRBJ2-7, with a weak D call TRBD2 (6 bases). This clonotype was sampled from a man between 25 and 39 years old who had recovered from COVID-19. For the CDR3, the DNA is TGCGCCAGCAGCCAAGCCGGACTACTTACCTACGAGCAGTACTTC. Protein sequence: CASSQAGLLTYEQYF.